The source of this T cell receptor (beta chain) is a study of vaccination effects on CD4 cells after COVID-19. Turning to the study itself: Samples were given by two convalescent patients 16 days and one week before vaccination. Study-wide results and limits: Clones induced by infection and by vaccine showed marked clonal contraction late after vaccination. Limitations: small convalescent group and missing early post-infection timepoints.

Sequencing was performed with immunoSEQ multiplex PCR; in TCRdb, only in-frame clones are kept and a portion is missing. Among some 38,000 clones listed, around 73% were seen once. The CDR3 length is 16 residues. Germline-derived CDR1 and CDR2 are ENHRY and SYGVKD. The V and J ends lost 6 bases and 6 bases respectively, with 24 bases between them. Comments on this clone: Its antigen is as yet unknown.

Antigen-specific CD4+ T cells were first expanded with viral peptide pools by the ViraFEST assay and only then sequenced. An approximately 10-day culture period preceded the isolation of CD4+ T cells. According to PCR results, the person was infected with SARS-CoV-2 between March and December 2020. This receptor was identified in a human donor who had a prior SARS-CoV-2 infection. The chain employs TRBV10-3 and TRBJ2-7; possible D gene TRBD2, 6 bases. This specimen consisted of CD4+ T cells from PBMCs cultured with HCoV-NL63 spike peptides, obtained before COVID-19 vaccination. CDR3 bases: TGTGCCATCAGGCAGCCCCCCGGGGGTGTGGGGACCGAGCAGTACTTC. Protein product: CAIRQPPGGVGTEQYF.